This T cell receptor (beta chain) was sequenced in a study of blood T cell repertoires in COVID-19. Per the germline V gene, CDR1 is MGHDK and CDR2 is SYGVNS. CDR3 size: 17 residues. V was clipped by 6 bases and J by 0 bases, with 17 bases between them. Adults between roughly 18 and 95 years of age took part from 24 US areas. The repertoire was sequenced with immunoSEQ multiplex PCR; TCRdb's copy has only in-frame clones and lacks some. The sample includes just over 300,000 clones, approximately 88% of them seen just once. The specimen was PBMCs or T cells enriched from blood (not recorded which). The chain joins TRBV25-1 to TRBJ1-4; D unclear. This TCR derives from a woman under 30 who had recovered from COVID-19. CDR3: CASRDRWTDSTNEKLFF. CDR3 nucleotides: TGTGCCAGCAGAGACCGATGGACGGACTCAACTAATGAAAAACTGTTTTTT.